Following are 25 T cell receptor beta chains from one sample sequenced in a study of T-cell memory formation after mild COVID-19. Via MiXCR, TCRdb re-called the 5' RACE reads, giving one row per CDR3 protein. Of about 180,000 distinct CDR3 sequences listed, roughly 17% are singletons. Source material: PBMCs or a T cell subset sorted from them (not recorded which). Receptors were obtained from an adult woman who had mild COVID-19 (a few samples of this study predate the infection). Cell type and time point are not known.

A few counts support this clonotype. V and J are TRBV19 and TRBJ2-3, with D perhaps matching TRBD1 (6 bases). The CDR3 spans 16 residues. V was cut by 2 bases and J by 0 bases, with 12 bases left in between. The germline V gene encodes CDR1 LNHDA and CDR2 SQIVND (reference sequence). The CDR3 sequence is CASSILQGSSTDTQYF. In DNA form, the CDR3 reads TGTGCCAGTAGTATACTACAGGGATCTAGCACAGATACGCAGTATTTT.

The V call is TRBV4-2, the J call TRBJ2-2; 7 bases map to TRBD1. The CDR3 loop spans 16 amino acids. CDR1 LGHNA and CDR2 YNFKEQ come from the germline V gene. Trimming cost V 3 bases and J 0 bases; bases outside gene matches: 4. For the CDR3, the DNA is TGTGCCAGCAGCCAGTCCGGGACAGCGAACACCGGGGAGCTGTTTTTT. This translates into CASSQSGTANTGELFF.

Many counts were recorded for this clonotype. The CDR3 DNA is TGTGCCAGCAGCTTAGTTGGGACTAGCGGGAGTAGGCAGTACTTC. Its translation: CASSLVGTSGSRQYF. The V and J genes are TRBV7-2 and TRBJ2-7; TRBD2 matches 14 bases. V shed 1 base and J 9 bases; nucleotides not matched to a gene: 5. The germline V gene encodes CDR1 SGHTA and CDR2 FQGNSA. This CDR3 comprises 15 residues. The full variable domain, completed using reference TRBV7-2 and TRBJ2-7, is GAGVSQSPSNKVTEKGKDVELRCDPISGHTALYWYRQSLGQGLEFLIYFQGNSAPDKSGLPSDRFSAERTGGSVSTLTIQRTQQEDSAVYLCASSLVGTSGSRQYFGPGTRLTVT.

This rearrangement joins TRBV6-1 to TRBJ1-2, with TRBD1 as a possible D gene (6 bases). CDR3 size: 16 residues. The germline V gene encodes CDR1 MNHNS and CDR2 SASEGT. Trimming cost V 2 bases and J 1 base, with 14 bases left between them. CDR3 in DNA: TGTGCCAGCAGTGAAACCGTGGGGGGCCTTAACTATGGCTACACCTTC. Translated: CASSETVGGLNYGYTF.

This clonotype was observed a few times. The gene calls are TRBV7-3 and TRBJ2-2; 8 bases agree with TRBD2. V lost 5 bases to trimming and J lost 7 bases; unmatched junction nucleotides: 6. Looked up from germline, CDR1 is SGHTA and CDR2 is FQGTGA. This CDR3 has 14 residues. Written as DNA, the CDR3 is TGTGCCAGCAGCCCCCCCGGGGGGGGCGGGGAGCTGTTTTTT. Residues: CASSPPGGGGELFF.

Ten or more counts support this clonotype. This sequence joins TRBV7-9 and TRBJ2-3; 7 bases map to TRBD1. CDR3 length: 14 amino acids. The ends lost 6 bases at V and 2 bases at J; junction bases unmatched: 5. Germline-derived CDR1 and CDR2 are SEHNR and FQNEAQ (reference sequence). The DNA of the CDR3 is TGTGCCAGCAGACGGGACAGCCACACAGATACGCAGTATTTT. It is translated as CASRRDSHTDTQYF.

This clonotype occurred a few times. The V gene is TRBV5-1, the J gene TRBJ2-4; D is undetermined. Trimming pared 3 bases from V and 5 bases from J, leaving 18 bases between. Germline V gives CDR1 SGHRS, CDR2 YFSETQ. This CDR3 is built from 16 residues. CDR3 coding DNA: TGCGCCAGCAGCTCCAGCTCCGGCCACTCACAAAACATTCAGTACTTC. This codes for CASSSSSGHSQNIQYF.

This clonotype has just a few counts. The CDR3 region is CASTRRPPGYTF. The CDR3, as DNA: TGCGCCAGCACTCGACGACCCCCAGGCTACACCTTC. V is TRBV5-1 and J is TRBJ1-2; D unresolved. Trimming shortened V by 6 bases and J by 8 bases, and 14 bases separated the two germline ends. The germline V gene encodes CDR1 SGHRS and CDR2 YFSETQ. The CDR3 runs 12 residues. Together with reference TRBV5-1 and TRBJ1-2, the CDR3 gives the full variable domain: KAGVTQTPRYLIKTRGQQVTLSCSPISGHRSVSWYQQTPGQGLQFLFEYFSETQRNKGNFPGRFSGRQFSNSRSEMNVSTLELGDSALYLCASTRRPPGYTFGSGTRLTVV.

The rearrangement joins TRBV5-1 to TRBJ1-1; 11 bases are a match to TRBD1. Per the germline V gene, CDR1 is SGHRS and CDR2 is YFSETQ. Trimming cost V 4 bases and J 6 bases; bases outside gene matches: 8. This CDR3 has 15 amino acids. CDR3 sequence: CASSNRDRGEAEAFF. CDR3 nucleotides: TGCGCCAGCAGCAATAGGGACAGGGGGGAGGCTGAAGCTTTCTTT.

In its sample, this clonotype was seen a few times. V gene TRBV5-6 combines with J gene TRBJ1-2; 8 nucleotides align to TRBD1. Germline CDR1 is SGHDT and CDR2 is YYEEEE. The trim removed 4 bases at V and 8 bases at J, leaving 7 bases unmatched. This CDR3 region has 13 residues. The DNA for the CDR3 is TGTGCCAGCAGCCAGGACAGGGATGAAGGCTACACCTTC. This codes for CASSQDRDEGYTF.

This clonotype was counted a few times. The chain has TRBV9 and TRBJ2-7, with 8 bases aligning to TRBD1. Trimming took 0 bases from V and 6 from J; bases not matched to a gene: 11. The germline V gene encodes CDR1 SGDLS and CDR2 YYNGEE. CDR3 length equals 16 residues. The CDR3 nucleotides are TGTGCCAGCAGCGTAGCCCCAGGACAGGGAATGGGCGAGCAGTACTTC. Protein sequence: CASSVAPGQGMGEQYF.

J is TRBJ2-3 and V is TRBV6-2 or TRBV6-3, with a tentative D call TRBD2 (5 bases). CDR3 size: 15 residues. CDR1 MNHEY and CDR2 SVGEGT come from the germline V gene. The germline V and J ends were trimmed by 4 bases and 4 bases, with 15 bases remaining between them. The CDR3 is CASSSGRTPADTQYF. Here the CDR3 DNA reads TGTGCCAGCAGTTCGGGAAGGACCCCGGCAGATACGCAGTATTTT.

This clonotype was detected a few times. The chain carries TRBV18 and TRBJ2-1; D tentatively fits TRBD1 or TRBD2 (5 bases each). Germline CDR1 KGHSH, CDR2 LQKENI. Deletions cut 2 bases from V and 8 bases from J, with 13 bases between. The CDR3 consists of 14 residues. The CDR3 nucleotides read TGTGCCAGCTCACCAGAGGGGCTCTCCTATGAGCAGTTCTTC. It is translated as CASSPEGLSYEQFF. The whole variable domain, filled in from reference TRBV18 and TRBJ2-1, reads NAGVMQNPRHLVRRRGQEARLRCSPMKGHSHVYWYRQLPEEGLKFMVYLQKENIIDESGMPKERFSAEFPKEGPSILRIQQVVRGDSAAYFCASSPEGLSYEQFFGPGTRLTVL.

The chain carries TRBV12-3 or TRBV12-4 and TRBJ2-7; 12 bases agree with TRBD1. V lost 1 base and J lost 6; bases outside the gene matches: 4. The CDR3 consists of 15 residues. CDR3 protein: CASSLEGTGGGEQYF. In DNA form, the CDR3 reads TGTGCCAGCAGTTTAGAAGGGACAGGGGGCGGCGAGCAGTACTTC.

This clonotype came up many times. The V and J genes are TRBV5-1 and TRBJ2-1; 11 nucleotides line up with TRBD2. The germline gives CDR1 SGHRS, CDR2 YFSETQ. This CDR3 region has 17 residues. V shed 3 bases, J shed 6 bases, and the junction held 11 bases outside the gene matches. In nucleotides, the CDR3 is TGCGCCAGCAGCTGGGGACTAGCGGATGAGGGGGCCAATGAGCAGTTCTTC. Its translation: CASSWGLADEGANEQFF.

This clonotype showed up just a few times. The chain couples TRBV7-9 to TRBJ2-1; TRBD2 aligns across 7 bases. The germline V gene encodes CDR1 SEHNR and CDR2 FQNEAQ (reference sequence). The CDR3 spans 15 residues. J lost 1 base, V lost 5 bases, and 5 bases had no gene match. The CDR3 loop reads CASSQRDGSYNEQFF. CDR3 DNA: TGTGCCAGCAGCCAGCGGGACGGATCCTACAATGAGCAGTTCTTC.

This clonotype was found a few times. A read error may account for a junction end that differs from germline. This chain links TRBV15 with TRBJ2-3, with D perhaps given as TRBD1 or TRBD2 (6 bases each). Looked up from germline, CDR1 is LNHNV and CDR2 is YYDKDF (reference sequence). The CDR3 has 14 amino acids. CDR3 region: CATSPQGGTGTQYF. The CDR3 bases are TGTGCCACCAGCCCACAGGGAGGTACAGGTACGCAGTATTTT.

This clonotype was counted a few times. The chain has TRBV12-3 or TRBV12-4 and TRBJ2-7; a possible D gene is TRBD2 (5 bases). The CDR3 totals 16 residues. Trimming removed 4 bases from V and 0 bases from J, with 16 bases in between. The CDR3, as DNA: TGTGCCAGCAGTTACTCGGGCGGGCAGGCCTCCTACGAGCAGTACTTC. This sequence encodes CASSYSGGQASYEQYF.

This clonotype was recorded a few times. The V call is TRBV19, the J call TRBJ2-3; D gene unclear. CDR1 is LNHDA, CDR2 SQIVND, per germline (reference sequence). This CDR3 has 15 amino acids. The V end lost 3 bases, the J end lost 0 bases, and 10 bases lay between the germline ends. In nucleotides, the CDR3 is TGTGCCAGTAGTATCGGATTCGCTAGCACAGATACGCAGTATTTT. Residues: CASSIGFASTDTQYF. The full variable domain, its missing parts supplied by reference TRBV19 and TRBJ2-3, is DGGITQSPKYLFRKEGQNVTLSCEQNLNHDAMYWYRQDPGQGLRLIYYSQIVNDFQKGDIAEGYSVSREKKESFPLTVTSAQKNPTAFYLCASSIGFASTDTQYFGPGTRLTVL.

The V gene is TRBV6-5, the J gene TRBJ1-1; D not certain. CDR3 length equals 17 residues. CDR1 and CDR2 from the germline V gene are MNHEY and SVGAGI. Trimming took 2 bases from V and 1 from J, leaving 17 bases between them. DNA of the CDR3: TGTGCCAGCAGTTACGTTCGTTTGCGGATGCCGAACACTGAAGCTTTCTTT. As protein: CASSYVRLRMPNTEAFF.

This clonotype was observed at least ten times. The CDR3 bases are TGCGCCAGCAGTCCGCCTGGGGAGGGCCTCCATAGCACAGATACGCAGTATTTT. Amino acids: CASSPPGEGLHSTDTQYF. The chain couples TRBV23-1 to TRBJ2-3, with 7 bases matching TRBD2. TRBV23-1 is an ORF, with its function uncertain. Trimming removed 4 bases from V and 0 bases from J; junction bases left unmatched: 13. The CDR3 length is 18 residues.

The table lists this clonotype with a few counts. V is TRBV4-1 and J is TRBJ2-7; tentatively, D is TRBD1 or TRBD2 (5 bases each). The CDR3 is 14 residues long. The ends were cut back, 4 bases at V and 4 bases at J, with 14 bases in the middle. Per germline, CDR1 MGHRA and CDR2 YSYEKL. The CDR3 DNA is TGCGCCAGCAGCCGGGAATTTGGGGGTTACGAGCAGTACTTC. Translation: CASSREFGGYEQYF.

V is TRBV12-3 or TRBV12-4 and J is TRBJ1-2; 12 bases line up with TRBD1. V trimming: 7 bases; J trimming: 6 bases; junction bases outside the gene matches: 9. This CDR3 contains 15 residues. DNA for the CDR3: TGTGCCAGCACTCCAGGGGGACAGGGGGCGGATGGCTACACCTTC. Protein product: CASTPGGQGADGYTF.

This clonotype was seen more than once but under ten times. The chain combines TRBV19 with TRBJ2-7; no reliable D call. Germline V gene data show CDR1 as LNHDA and CDR2 as SQIVND (reference sequence). Trimming left V 5 bases short and J 0 bases short, with 11 bases between. The CDR3 runs 14 residues. CDR3 in DNA: TGTGCCAGTAGTGTAACAGCATCCTCCTACGAGCAGTACTTC. Translating it yields CASSVTASSYEQYF.

This clonotype has a handful of counts. The rearrangement uses TRBV20-1 and TRBJ2-5; D gene uncertain. CDR1 and CDR2 from the germline V gene are DFQATT and SNEGSKA (reference sequence). Trimming removed 7 bases at V and 9 bases at J, with 21 bases between. The CDR3 consists of 13 residues. As DNA, the CDR3 is TGCAGTGTTTTCTTACCGCCGGGTTCGTCCCAGTACTTC. It specifies CSVFLPPGSSQYF.